Each of the 20 T cell receptor beta chains below was sequenced from the same sample in a study of cytomegalovirus exposure and HLA in healthy donors. Both 60 Vbeta primers and 13 Jbeta primers went into the PCR. Produced via immunoSEQ multiplex PCR; TCRdb's table is partial and in-frame only. The sample shows some 170,000 clones, about 65% of them seen only once. The sequenced material came from PBMCs. These receptors all stem from a woman aged 25 to 45 in good health and CMV-seronegative.

This sequence joins TRBV9 and TRBJ2-3; TRBD2 aligns across 10 bases. The CDR3 has 16 amino acids. The J segment lost 4 bases and the V segment lost 0 bases, leaving 5 bases of the junction unmatched. Per the germline V gene, CDR1 is SGDLS and CDR2 is YYNGEE. The CDR3 here is CASSVALAGMADTQYF. CDR3 bases: TGTGCCAGCAGCGTAGCACTAGCGGGAATGGCAGATACGCAGTATTTT.

The chain carries TRBV2 and TRBJ2-7, with 9 bases lining up with TRBD1. Germline CDR1 SNHLY, CDR2 FYNNEI. Germline trimming cut 6 bases from V and 4 bases from J; bases unmatched to any gene: 7. The CDR3 runs 14 residues. The CDR3 region is CASRPGQGIYEQYF. The CDR3 DNA sequence: TGTGCCAGCAGACCGGGACAGGGAATTTACGAGCAGTACTTC.

This chain uses TRBV29-1 with TRBJ1-2; 7 positions match TRBD1. Germline CDR1 SQVTM, CDR2 ANQGSEA. The CDR3 totals 14 residues. Trimming removed 7 bases from V and 6 bases from J; junction bases left unmatched: 14. The CDR3 bases are TGCAGCGCCTTTGGGACAGAAGATAGGGATGGCTACACCTTC. Protein product: CSAFGTEDRDGYTF.

This chain connects TRBV7-6 to TRBJ1-4; D may be TRBD1 (5 bases). CDR3 size: 16 residues. Germline assignment: CDR1 SGHVS and CDR2 FNYEAQ. The germline V and J ends were trimmed by 5 bases and 0 bases, with 13 bases remaining between them. CDR3 loop: CASSPSGAATNEKLFF. CDR3 nucleotide sequence: TGTGCCAGCAGCCCTAGTGGGGCAGCAACTAATGAAAAACTGTTTTTT.

V is TRBV5-1 and J is TRBJ1-1; 8 bases agree with TRBD1. CDR1 SGHRS and CDR2 YFSETQ come from the germline V gene. With V trimmed by 0 bases and J by 4 bases, 5 bases remained unmatched. The CDR3 has 15 residues. The CDR3 loop reads CASSLEQGASTEAFF. The CDR3 DNA sequence: TGCGCCAGCAGCTTGGAGCAGGGGGCTAGCACTGAAGCTTTCTTT.

The chain employs TRBV20-1 and TRBJ1-1; weak D call: TRBD1 (6 bases). The CDR3 has 11 residues. CDR1 and CDR2 from the germline V gene are DFQATT and SNEGSKA (reference sequence). This CDR3 is CRGAGLNEAFF. The CDR3 DNA sequence: TGCAGGGGGGCAGGTCTGAACGAAGCTTTCTTT.

The J gene is TRBJ2-3, the V gene TRBV11-2; 13 bases line up with TRBD2. Per germline, CDR1 SGHAT and CDR2 FQNNGV. The CDR3 is 15 residues long. After removal of 5 bases from V and 6 bases from J, the junction contained 5 bases not matched to a gene. The CDR3 here is CASSRLAGGYDTQYF. CDR3 nucleotide sequence: TGTGCCAGCAGCCGACTAGCGGGGGGTTACGATACGCAGTATTTT.

This chain links TRBV6-6 with TRBJ2-6; D may be TRBD1 (5 bases). Germline V gives CDR1 MNHNY, CDR2 SVGAGI (reference sequence). The CDR3 contains 15 residues. V lost 5 bases and J lost 0, with 8 bases in between. The CDR3 loop is CASSPQGSGANVLTF. The CDR3 DNA is TGTGCCAGCAGTCCCCAGGGCTCTGGGGCCAACGTCCTGACTTTC.

V and J are TRBV11-2 and TRBJ1-1; D remains ambiguous. Germline CDR1 and CDR2: SGHAT and FQNNGV. The CDR3 length is 13 residues. Trimming removed 1 base at V and 5 bases at J, with 8 bases between. The CDR3: CASSLVPRTEAFF. CDR3 nucleotide sequence: TGTGCCAGCAGCTTAGTACCCAGGACTGAAGCTTTCTTT.

This chain connects TRBV7-2 to TRBJ2-2; D uncertain. This CDR3 comprises 11 residues. Trimming shortened V by 5 bases and J by 7 bases, and 5 bases separated the two germline ends. CDR1 is SGHTA, CDR2 FQGNSA, per germline. The CDR3 is CASSPHGELFF. The CDR3 DNA reads as TGTGCCAGCAGCCCCCACGGGGAGCTGTTTTTT.

This clone was seen a few times. The rearrangement links TRBV4-1 to TRBJ1-1; D remains unclear. This CDR3 has 14 amino acids. Germline CDR1 and CDR2: MGHRA and YSYEKL. V lost 1 base and J lost 2, with 8 bases in between. This CDR3 is CASSQVATNTEAFF. CDR3 in DNA: TGCGCCAGCAGCCAAGTAGCGACAAACACTGAAGCTTTCTTT.

The genes are TRBV28 and TRBJ2-7; 7 bases match TRBD2. Germline-derived CDR1 and CDR2 are MDHEN and SYDVKM. The CDR3 contains 15 residues. V shed 5 bases, J shed 3 bases, and the junction held 10 bases outside the gene matches. In DNA, the CDR3 is TGTGCCAGCAGTCCGCTGACTAGCCTATACTACGAGCAGTACTTC. This encodes CASSPLTSLYYEQYF.

The rearrangement links TRBV29-1 to TRBJ1-4; no firm D call. This CDR3 is built from 14 residues. Germline-derived CDR1 and CDR2 are SQVTM and ANQGSEA. Trimming took off 4 bases at V and 10 bases at J, with 19 bases between the two ends. The CDR3 DNA sequence: TGCAGCGTTGTGATACCTCACTCGGGTGGAAAACTGTTTTTT. Its protein is CSVVIPHSGGKLFF.

The rearrangement uses TRBV2 and TRBJ1-1; 9 bases are shared with TRBD1. Germline V gives CDR1 SNHLY, CDR2 FYNNEI. The trim removed 5 bases at V and 4 bases at J, leaving 8 bases unmatched. The CDR3 loop spans 15 amino acids. In nucleotides, the CDR3 is TGTGCCAGCAGTTGGGACAGGGAAGGTGGCACTGAAGCTTTCTTT. Its protein product is CASSWDREGGTEAFF. The whole variable domain, filled in from reference TRBV2 and TRBJ1-1, reads EPEVTQTPSHQVTQMGQEVILRCVPISNHLYFYWYRQILGQKVEFLVSFYNNEISEKSEIFDDQFSVERPDGSNFTLKIRSTKLEDSAMYFCASSWDREGGTEAFFGQGTRLTVV.

The chain carries TRBV4-2 and TRBJ2-7; 8 positions agree with TRBD2. From germline, CDR1 is LGHNA and CDR2 YNFKEQ. V lost 2 bases and J lost 2; bases outside the gene matches: 8. The length of the CDR3 is 16 residues. This CDR3 is CASSQSKRETTYEQYF. CDR3 nucleotide sequence: TGTGCCAGCAGCCAATCTAAGCGGGAGACGACCTACGAGCAGTACTTC.

This clone was observed a handful of times. The chain carries TRBV28 and TRBJ2-7; D is perhaps TRBD2 (5 bases). Germline CDR1 reads MDHEN; CDR2 reads SYDVKM. Trimming took 6 bases from V and 7 from J, leaving 10 bases between them. This CDR3 is 11 amino acids long. The CDR3 DNA reads as TGTGCCAGCAGCTCCAGGAGGGAGCAGTACTTC. It is translated as CASSSRREQYF.

V and J are TRBV12-5 and TRBJ1-1; D uncertain. The ends were cut back, 6 bases at V and 1 base at J, with 12 bases in the middle. Per the germline V gene, CDR1 is LGHNT and CDR2 is FRNRAP. The CDR3 runs 14 residues. The CDR3 region is CASGRTDWNTEAFF. The DNA for the CDR3 is TGTGCTAGTGGCCGAACGGACTGGAACACTGAAGCTTTCTTT. Based on the CDR3 plus reference TRBV12-5 and TRBJ1-1, the full variable domain is DARVTQTPRHKVTEMGQEVTMRCQPILGHNTVFWYRQTMMQGLELLAYFRNRAPLDDSGMPKDRFSAEMPDATLATLKIQPSEPRDSAVYFCASGRTDWNTEAFFGQGTRLTVV.

This chain joins TRBV4-2 and TRBJ2-1; 10 nucleotides match TRBD2. After removal of 1 base from V and 9 bases from J, the junction contained 6 bases not matched to a gene. Germline lookup yields CDR1 LGHNA and CDR2 YNFKEQ. This CDR3 spans 15 amino acids. The CDR3 region is CASSQGLAGWGEQFF. DNA of the CDR3: TGTGCCAGCAGCCAAGGACTAGCGGGTTGGGGTGAGCAGTTCTTC.

The chain couples TRBV11-2 to TRBJ1-3, with D unclear. Germline V gene data show CDR1 as SGHAT and CDR2 as FQNNGV. This CDR3 is built from 14 residues. V lost 3 bases to trimming and J lost 4 bases, with 10 bases between them. CDR3 bases: TGTGCCAGCAGCTTTAACCGGGGAGGAAACACCATATATTTT. This encodes CASSFNRGGNTIYF. The full variable domain, its missing parts supplied by reference TRBV11-2 and TRBJ1-3, is EAGVAQSPRYKIIEKRQSVAFWCNPISGHATLYWYQQILGQGPKLLIQFQNNGVVDDSQLPKDRFSAERLKGVDSTLKIQPAKLEDSAVYLCASSFNRGGNTIYFGEGSWLTVV.

The genes are TRBV4-1 and TRBJ1-3; D remains ambiguous. Trimming left V 2 bases short and J 1 base short, with 12 bases between. In germline, CDR1 is MGHRA, CDR2 YSYEKL. The CDR3 spans 16 residues. CDR3 residues: CASSQLQLRSGNTIYF. As DNA, the CDR3 is TGCGCCAGCAGCCAACTACAGTTGAGATCTGGAAACACCATATATTTT.